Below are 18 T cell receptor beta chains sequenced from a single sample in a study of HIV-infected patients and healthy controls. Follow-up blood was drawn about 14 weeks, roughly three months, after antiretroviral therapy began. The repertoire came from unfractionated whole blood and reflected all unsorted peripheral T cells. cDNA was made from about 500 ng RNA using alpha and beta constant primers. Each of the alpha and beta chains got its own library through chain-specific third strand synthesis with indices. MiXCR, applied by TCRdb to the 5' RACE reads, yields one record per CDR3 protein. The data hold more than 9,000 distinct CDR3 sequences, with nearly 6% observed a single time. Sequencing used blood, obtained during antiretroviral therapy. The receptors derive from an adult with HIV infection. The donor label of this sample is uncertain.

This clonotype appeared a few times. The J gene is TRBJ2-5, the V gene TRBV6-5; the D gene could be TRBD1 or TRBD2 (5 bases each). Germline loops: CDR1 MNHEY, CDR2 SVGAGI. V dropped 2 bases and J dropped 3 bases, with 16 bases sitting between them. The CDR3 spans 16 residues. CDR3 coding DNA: TGTGCCAGCAGTTACGAATTGAGGGGAGCCAAAGAGACCCAGTACTTC. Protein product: CASSYELRGAKETQYF.

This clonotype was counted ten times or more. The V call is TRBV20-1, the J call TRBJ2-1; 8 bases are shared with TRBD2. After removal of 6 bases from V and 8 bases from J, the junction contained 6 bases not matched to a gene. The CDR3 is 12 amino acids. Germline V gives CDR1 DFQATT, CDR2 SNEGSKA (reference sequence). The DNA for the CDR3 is TGCAGTGCCTCGACTAGCGCGGATGAGCAGTTCTTC. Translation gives CSASTSADEQFF.

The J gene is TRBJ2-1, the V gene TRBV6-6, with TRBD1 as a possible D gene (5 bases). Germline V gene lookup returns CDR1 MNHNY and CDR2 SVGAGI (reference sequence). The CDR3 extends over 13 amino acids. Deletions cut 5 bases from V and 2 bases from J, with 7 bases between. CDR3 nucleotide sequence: TGTGCCAGCAGTACGGACACCTACAATGAGCAGTTCTTC. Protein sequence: CASSTDTYNEQFF.

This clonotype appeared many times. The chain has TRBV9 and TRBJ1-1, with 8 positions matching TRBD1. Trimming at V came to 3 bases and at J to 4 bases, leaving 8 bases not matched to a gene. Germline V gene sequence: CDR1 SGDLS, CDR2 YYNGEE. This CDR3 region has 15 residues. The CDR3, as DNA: TGTGCCAGCAGCGCGGAGGACAGGGTGAGCACTGAAGCTTTCTTT. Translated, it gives CASSAEDRVSTEAFF.

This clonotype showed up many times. CDR3 nucleotide sequence: TGTGCCAGCAATACCCTCGGACAGGGGCCTGGCTACACCTTC. It translates to CASNTLGQGPGYTF. The gene calls are TRBV12-3 or TRBV12-4 and TRBJ1-2, with 9 positions matching TRBD1. This CDR3 comprises 14 residues. J lost 7 bases, V lost 7 bases, and 10 bases had no gene match.

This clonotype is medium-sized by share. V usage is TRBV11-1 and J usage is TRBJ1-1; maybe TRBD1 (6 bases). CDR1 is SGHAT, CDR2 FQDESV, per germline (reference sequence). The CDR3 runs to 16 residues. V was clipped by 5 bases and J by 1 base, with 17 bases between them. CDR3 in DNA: TGTGCCAGCAGCCAATATACGGGACACTCGAACACTGAAGCTTTCTTT. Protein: CASSQYTGHSNTEAFF.

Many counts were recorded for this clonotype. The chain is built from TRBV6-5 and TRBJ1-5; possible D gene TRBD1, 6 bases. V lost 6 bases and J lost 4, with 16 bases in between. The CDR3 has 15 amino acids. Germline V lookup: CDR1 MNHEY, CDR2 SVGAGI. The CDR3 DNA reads TGTGCCAGCAGCCTCCTTGGGGGGCGTAATCAGCCCCAGCATTTT. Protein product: CASSLLGGRNQPQHF.

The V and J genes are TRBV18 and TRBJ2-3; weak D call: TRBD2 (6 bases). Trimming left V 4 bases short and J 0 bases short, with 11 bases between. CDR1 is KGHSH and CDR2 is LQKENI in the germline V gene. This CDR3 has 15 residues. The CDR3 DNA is TGTGCCAGCTCACTCGGCGGGGCTAGCACAGATACGCAGTATTTT. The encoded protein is CASSLGGASTDTQYF.

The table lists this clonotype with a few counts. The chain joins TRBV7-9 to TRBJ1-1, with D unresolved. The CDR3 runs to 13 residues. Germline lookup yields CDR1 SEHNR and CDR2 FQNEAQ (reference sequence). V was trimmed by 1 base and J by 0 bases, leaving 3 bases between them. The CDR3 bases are TGTGCCAGCAGCTTAGGTATGAACACTGAAGCTTTCTTT. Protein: CASSLGMNTEAFF.

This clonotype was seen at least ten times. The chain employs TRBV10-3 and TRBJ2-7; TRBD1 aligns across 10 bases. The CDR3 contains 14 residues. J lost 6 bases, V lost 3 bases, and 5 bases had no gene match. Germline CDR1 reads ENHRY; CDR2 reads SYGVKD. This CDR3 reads CAISDWRQGAEQYF. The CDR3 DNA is TGTGCCATCAGTGATTGGCGACAGGGGGCCGAGCAGTACTTC.

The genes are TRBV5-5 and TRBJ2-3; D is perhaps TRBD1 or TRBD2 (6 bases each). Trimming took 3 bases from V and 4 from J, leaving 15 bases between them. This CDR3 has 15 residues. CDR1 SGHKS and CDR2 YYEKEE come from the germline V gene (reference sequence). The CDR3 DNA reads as TGTGCCAGCAGCTCCCTTAGGGGGGCGGCAGATACGCAGTATTTT. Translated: CASSSLRGAADTQYF.

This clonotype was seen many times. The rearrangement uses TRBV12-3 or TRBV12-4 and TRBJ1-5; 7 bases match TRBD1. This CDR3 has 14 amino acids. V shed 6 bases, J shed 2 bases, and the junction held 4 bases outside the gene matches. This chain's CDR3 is CASSLDRGNQPQHF. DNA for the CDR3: TGTGCCAGCAGCCTAGACAGGGGCAATCAGCCCCAGCATTTT.

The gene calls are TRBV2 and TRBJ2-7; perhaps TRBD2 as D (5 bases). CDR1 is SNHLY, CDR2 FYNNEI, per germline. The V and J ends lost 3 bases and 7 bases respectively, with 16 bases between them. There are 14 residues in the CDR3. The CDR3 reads CASSDDPGYWEQYF. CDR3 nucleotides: TGTGCCAGCAGTGATGACCCGGGGTACTGGGAGCAGTACTTC.

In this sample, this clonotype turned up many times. Here the CDR3 reads CASSLAFDQGLAKNIQYF. Written as DNA, the CDR3 is TGTGCCAGCAGCTTGGCCTTTGATCAGGGACTAGCCAAAAACATTCAGTACTTC. V gene TRBV5-6 combines with J gene TRBJ2-4; a possible D gene is TRBD2 (6 bases). V lost 0 bases, J lost 0 bases, and 16 bases lay in between. Germline CDR1 reads SGHDT; CDR2 reads YYEEEE. The CDR3 is 18 amino acids.

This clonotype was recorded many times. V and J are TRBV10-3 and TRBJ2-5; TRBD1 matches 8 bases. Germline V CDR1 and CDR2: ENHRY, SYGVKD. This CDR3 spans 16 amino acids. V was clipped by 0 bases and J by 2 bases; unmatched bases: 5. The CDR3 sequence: CAISESGTGSQETQYF. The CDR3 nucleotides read TGTGCCATCAGTGAGTCGGGGACAGGTTCGCAAGAGACCCAGTACTTC.

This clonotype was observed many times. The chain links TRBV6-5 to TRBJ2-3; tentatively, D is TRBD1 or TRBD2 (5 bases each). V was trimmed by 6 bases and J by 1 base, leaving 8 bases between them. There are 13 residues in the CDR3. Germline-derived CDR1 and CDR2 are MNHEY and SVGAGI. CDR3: CASSLGGTDTQYF. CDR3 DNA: TGTGCCAGCAGCCTGGGGGGCACAGATACGCAGTATTTT.

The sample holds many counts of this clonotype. The DNA for the CDR3 is TGCGCCAGCAGCACCGAACAGGGGGGATACACCTTC. It codes for CASSTEQGGYTF. This chain links TRBV5-1 with TRBJ1-2; 8 nucleotides agree with TRBD1. The V gene's germline CDR1 is SGHRS and CDR2 YFSETQ. The CDR3 sequence is 12 residues long. V was pared by 4 bases and J by 11 bases, with 7 bases of the junction left unmatched. Complete variable domain (other parts from reference TRBV5-1 and TRBJ1-2): KAGVTQTPRYLIKTRGQQVTLSCSPISGHRSVSWYQQTPGQGLQFLFEYFSETQRNKGNFPGRFSGRQFSNSRSEMNVSTLELGDSALYLCASSTEQGGYTFGSGTRLTVV.

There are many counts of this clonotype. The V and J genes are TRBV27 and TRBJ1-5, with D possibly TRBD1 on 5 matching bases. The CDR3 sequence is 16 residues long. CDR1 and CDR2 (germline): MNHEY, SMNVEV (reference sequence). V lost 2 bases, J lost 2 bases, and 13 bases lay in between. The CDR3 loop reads CASSLTDLGGNQPQHF. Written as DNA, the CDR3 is TGTGCCAGCAGTTTAACGGACCTAGGGGGCAATCAGCCCCAGCATTTT.